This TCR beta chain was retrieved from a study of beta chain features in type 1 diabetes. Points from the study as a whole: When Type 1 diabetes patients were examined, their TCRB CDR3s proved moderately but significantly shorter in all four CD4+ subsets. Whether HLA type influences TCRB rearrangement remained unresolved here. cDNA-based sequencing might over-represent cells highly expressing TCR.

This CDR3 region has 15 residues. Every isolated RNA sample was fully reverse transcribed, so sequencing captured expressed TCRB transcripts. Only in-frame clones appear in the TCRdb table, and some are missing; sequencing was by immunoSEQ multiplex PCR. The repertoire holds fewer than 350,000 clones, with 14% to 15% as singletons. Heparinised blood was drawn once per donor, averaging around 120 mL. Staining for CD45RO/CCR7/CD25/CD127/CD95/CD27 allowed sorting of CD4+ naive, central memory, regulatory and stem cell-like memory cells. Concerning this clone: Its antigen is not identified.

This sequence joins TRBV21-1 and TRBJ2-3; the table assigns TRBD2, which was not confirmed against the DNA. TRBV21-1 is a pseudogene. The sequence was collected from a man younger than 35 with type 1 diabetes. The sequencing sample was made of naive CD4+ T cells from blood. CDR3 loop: CASSKRGNPTDTQYF. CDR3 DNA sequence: TGTGCCAGCAGCAAGAGAGGGAATCCCACAGATACGCAGTATTTT.